These 10 T cell receptor beta chains were sequenced from one sample in a study of healthy donors' naive CD4 and CD8 T cells. TCR libraries were built from roughly 0.5 ug of total RNA by linear amplification. One entry per CDR3 protein results from TCRdb running MiXCR on the reads. Of 200,000 or so distinct CDR3 sequences in the sample, around three quarters were seen once. Sequencing used naive CD4+ and CD8+ T cells sorted from blood, pooled from several donors. The source is a pool of human donors in good health; the sample pools cells from several healthy donors.

CDR3 nucleotide sequence: TGTGCCAGTAGTGGGTTCGGCAATCAGCCCCAGCATTTT. The encoded protein is CASSGFGNQPQHF. This chain links TRBV19 with TRBJ1-5; D unresolved. The CDR3 spans 13 residues. The ends were cut back, 5 bases at V and 2 bases at J, with 7 bases in the middle. Looked up from germline, CDR1 is LNHDA and CDR2 is SQIVND (reference sequence).

The chain is built from TRBV20-1 and TRBJ1-2, with 7 bases that match TRBD1. The V gene's germline CDR1 is DFQATT and CDR2 SNEGSKA (reference sequence). This CDR3 is built from 13 residues. With 5 bases clipped from V and 4 bases from J, the junction kept 7 bases outside the gene matches. The CDR3 reads CSARGGQAYGYTF. The CDR3 DNA sequence: TGCAGTGCTCGAGGAGGACAGGCCTATGGCTACACCTTC.

This clonotype was seen more than once but under ten times. CDR3 nucleotides: TGTGCCAGTAGTATAGATAGTGGACAGATCTACGAGCAGTACTTC. Translating it yields CASSIDSGQIYEQYF. The chain carries TRBV19 and TRBJ2-7; D might be TRBD1 (6 bases). Trimming pared 0 bases from V and 3 bases from J, leaving 12 bases between. This CDR3 is 15 amino acids long. Germline V gene sequence: CDR1 LNHDA, CDR2 SQIVND (reference sequence).

The chain combines TRBV7-8 with TRBJ2-1; TRBD2 matches at 13 bases. The germline gives CDR1 SGHVS, CDR2 FQNEAQ. V was pared by 5 bases and J by 0 bases, with 7 bases of the junction left unmatched. The CDR3 has 18 amino acids. In DNA, the CDR3 is TGTGCCAGCAGCCTCGGGACTAGCGGGATGGGCTCCTACAATGAGCAGTTCTTC. Residues: CASSLGTSGMGSYNEQFF.

This chain uses TRBV27 with TRBJ2-5; weak D call: TRBD1 (6 bases). Germline V gene lookup returns CDR1 MNHEY and CDR2 SMNVEV (reference sequence). Trimming took off 6 bases at V and 6 bases at J, with 17 bases between the two ends. The CDR3 length is 14 residues. As DNA, the CDR3 is TGTGCCAGCAGCCGAGGGGGAGACGGGAAGACCCAGTACTTC. The encoded protein is CASSRGGDGKTQYF.

The CDR3, as DNA: TGTGCCAGCAGCCAAGAAGAAGGCAACACAGATACGCAGTATTTT. As protein: CASSQEEGNTDTQYF. The V call is TRBV4-2, the J call TRBJ2-3; D is unclear. CDR1 is LGHNA and CDR2 is YNFKEQ in the germline V gene. V was cut by 0 bases and J by 2 bases, with 9 bases left in between. This CDR3 has 15 amino acids.

This clonotype was observed a single time. This chain joins TRBV5-6 and TRBJ2-7; TRBD1 matches at 9 bases. The V gene end was trimmed by 3 bases and the J gene end by 5 bases; junction bases not matched to a gene: 6. The CDR3 spans 14 residues. Per germline, CDR1 SGHDT and CDR2 YYEEEE. DNA of the CDR3: TGTGCCAGCAGCTCAGGGACAGGGCTCGACGAGCAGTACTTC. Its protein is CASSSGTGLDEQYF. Supplemented by reference TRBV5-6 and TRBJ2-7, the full variable domain reads DAGVTQSPTHLIKTRGQQVTLRCSPKSGHDTVSWYQQALGQGPQFIFQYYEEEERQRGNFPDRFSGHQFPNYSSELNVNALLLGDSALYLCASSSGTGLDEQYFGPGTRLTVT.

This clonotype was found once. Here the CDR3 reads CASSVAGTKSYEQYF. The CDR3 DNA reads TGTGCCAGCAGTGTGGCCGGGACGAAATCCTACGAGCAGTACTTC. The chain links TRBV28 to TRBJ2-7; D may be TRBD1 or TRBD2 (5 bases each). V shed 5 bases and J shed 1 base, with 15 bases lying between them. Germline assignment: CDR1 MDHEN and CDR2 SYDVKM. The CDR3 runs to 15 residues.

The chain employs TRBV29-1 and TRBJ2-6; D is possibly TRBD1 (6 bases). This CDR3 contains 14 residues. Per germline, CDR1 SQVTM and CDR2 ANQGSEA. With 6 bases removed from V and 0 bases from J, the gap between germline ends came to 9 bases. CDR3 sequence reads: CSVLGGSGANVLTF. The CDR3 DNA reads TGCAGCGTGTTAGGGGGCTCTGGGGCCAACGTCCTGACTTTC.

V is TRBV13 and J is TRBJ1-1, with 7 bases lining up with TRBD1. From germline, CDR1 is PRHDT and CDR2 FYEKMQ (reference sequence). The CDR3 runs to 13 residues. V lost 5 bases and J lost 1; bases outside the gene matches: 1. The CDR3 here is CASSGTANTEAFF. Here the CDR3 DNA reads TGTGCCAGCAGCGGGACAGCGAACACTGAAGCTTTCTTT. Combining the CDR3 with reference TRBV13 and TRBJ1-1 gives the whole variable domain AAGVIQSPRHLIKEKRETATLKCYPIPRHDTVYWYQQGPGQDPQFLISFYEKMQSDKGSIPDRFSAQQFSDYHSELNMSSLELGDSALYFCASSGTANTEAFFGQGTRLTVV.